At least ten counts were recorded for the clone carrying this TCR beta chain. Repertoires were generated with immunoSEQ multiplex PCR, while TCRdb's copy carries only in-frame clones and drops some. The table records 350,000 to 550,000 clones, around 87% of them present only once. This sample stems from a study of blood T cell repertoires in COVID-19. V lost 0 bases, J lost 7 bases, and 17 bases lay in between. This CDR3 is built from 15 residues. From germline, CDR1 is SGHRS and CDR2 YFSETQ. V usage is TRBV5-1 and J usage is TRBJ2-7; D perhaps matches TRBD2 (6 bases). Source material: PBMCs or T cells enriched from blood (not recorded which). The receptor's source is a man in his thirties or forties who had recovered from COVID-19. The CDR3 coding sequence is TGCGCCAGCAGCTTGGGGGGGACTGTTCTGTATGAGCAGTACTTC. Translating it yields CASSLGGTVLYEQYF.